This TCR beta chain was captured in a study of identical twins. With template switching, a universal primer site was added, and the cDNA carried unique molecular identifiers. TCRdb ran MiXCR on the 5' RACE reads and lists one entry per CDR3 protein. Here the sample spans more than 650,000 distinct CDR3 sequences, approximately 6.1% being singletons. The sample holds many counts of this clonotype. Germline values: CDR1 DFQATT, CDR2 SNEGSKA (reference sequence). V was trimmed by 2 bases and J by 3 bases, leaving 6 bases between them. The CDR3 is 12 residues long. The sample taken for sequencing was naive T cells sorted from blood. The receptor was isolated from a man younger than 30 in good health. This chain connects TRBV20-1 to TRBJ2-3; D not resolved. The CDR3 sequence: CSARWDTDTQYF. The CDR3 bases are TGCAGTGCTAGATGGGATACAGATACGCAGTATTTT.